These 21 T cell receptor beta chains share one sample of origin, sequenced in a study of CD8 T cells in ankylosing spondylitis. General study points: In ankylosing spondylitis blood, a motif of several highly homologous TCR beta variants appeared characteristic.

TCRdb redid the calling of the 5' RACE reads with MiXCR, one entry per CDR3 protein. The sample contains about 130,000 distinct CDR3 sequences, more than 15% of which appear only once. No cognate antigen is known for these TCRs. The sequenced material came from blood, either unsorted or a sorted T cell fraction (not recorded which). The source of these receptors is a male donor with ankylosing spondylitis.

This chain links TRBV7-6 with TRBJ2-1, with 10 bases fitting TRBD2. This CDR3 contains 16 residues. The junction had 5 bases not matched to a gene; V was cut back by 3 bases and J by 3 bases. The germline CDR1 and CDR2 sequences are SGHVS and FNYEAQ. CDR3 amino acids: CASSLETSGVYNEQFF. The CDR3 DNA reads TGTGCCAGCAGCTTGGAAACTAGCGGGGTCTACAATGAGCAGTTCTTC.

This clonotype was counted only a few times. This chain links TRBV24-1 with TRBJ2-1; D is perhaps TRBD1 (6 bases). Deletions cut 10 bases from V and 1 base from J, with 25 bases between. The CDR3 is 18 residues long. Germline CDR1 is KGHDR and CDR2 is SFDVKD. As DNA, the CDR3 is TGTGCCACAAGCCCGGGACATGTTGACGACCAGTCCTACAATGAGCAGTTCTTC. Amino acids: CATSPGHVDDQSYNEQFF.

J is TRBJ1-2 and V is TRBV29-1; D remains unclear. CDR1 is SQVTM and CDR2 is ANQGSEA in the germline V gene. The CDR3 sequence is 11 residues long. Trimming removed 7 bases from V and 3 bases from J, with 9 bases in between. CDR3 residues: CSAMTDYGYTF. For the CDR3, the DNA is TGCAGCGCGATGACTGACTATGGCTACACCTTC.

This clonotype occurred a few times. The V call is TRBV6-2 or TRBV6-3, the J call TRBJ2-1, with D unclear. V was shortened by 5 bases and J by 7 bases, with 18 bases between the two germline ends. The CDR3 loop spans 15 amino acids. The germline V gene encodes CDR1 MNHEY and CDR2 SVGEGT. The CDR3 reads CASSVHLGRSNEQFF. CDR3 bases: TGTGCCAGCAGTGTTCACTTGGGTCGGTCTAATGAGCAGTTCTTC.

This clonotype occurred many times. Written as DNA, the CDR3 is TGTGCCAGCAGCTCCGGCGGGGTGAGGACTGAAGCTTTCTTT. It yields the protein CASSSGGVRTEAFF. The chain uses TRBV7-9 and TRBJ1-1, with unresolved D. Germline CDR1 and CDR2: SEHNR and FQNEAQ (reference sequence). The CDR3 is 14 amino acids. V was shortened by 4 bases and J by 5 bases, with 14 bases between the two germline ends.

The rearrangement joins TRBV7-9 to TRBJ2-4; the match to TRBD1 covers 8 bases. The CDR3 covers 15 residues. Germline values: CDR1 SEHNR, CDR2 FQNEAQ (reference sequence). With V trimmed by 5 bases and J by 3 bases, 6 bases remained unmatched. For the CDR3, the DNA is TGTGCCAGCAGCACGCCAGGGGGCTACAAAAACATTCAGTACTTC. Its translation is CASSTPGGYKNIQYF.

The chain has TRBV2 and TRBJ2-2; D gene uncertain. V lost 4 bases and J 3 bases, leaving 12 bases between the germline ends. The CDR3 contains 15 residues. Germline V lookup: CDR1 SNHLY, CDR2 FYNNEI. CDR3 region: CASSGSQRYTGELFF. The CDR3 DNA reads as TGTGCCAGCAGTGGGTCGCAGAGATACACCGGGGAGCTGTTTTTT.

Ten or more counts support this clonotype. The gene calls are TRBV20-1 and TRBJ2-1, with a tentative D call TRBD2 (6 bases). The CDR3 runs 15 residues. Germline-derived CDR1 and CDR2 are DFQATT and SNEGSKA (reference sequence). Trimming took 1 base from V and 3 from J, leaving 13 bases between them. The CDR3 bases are TGCAGTGCTAGAGGCCAGGCGGGGATCTACAATGAGCAGTTCTTC. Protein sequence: CSARGQAGIYNEQFF.

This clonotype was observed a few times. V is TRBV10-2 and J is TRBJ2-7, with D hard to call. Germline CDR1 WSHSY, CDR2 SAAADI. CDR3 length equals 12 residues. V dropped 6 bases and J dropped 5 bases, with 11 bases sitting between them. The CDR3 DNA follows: TGCGCCAGCAGAGAGGACCCGCACGAGCAGTACTTC. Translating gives CASREDPHEQYF.

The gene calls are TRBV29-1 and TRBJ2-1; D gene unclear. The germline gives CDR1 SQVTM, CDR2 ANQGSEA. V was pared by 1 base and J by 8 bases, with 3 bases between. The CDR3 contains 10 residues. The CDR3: CSVEAYEQFF. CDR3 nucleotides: TGCAGCGTTGAAGCCTATGAGCAGTTCTTC.

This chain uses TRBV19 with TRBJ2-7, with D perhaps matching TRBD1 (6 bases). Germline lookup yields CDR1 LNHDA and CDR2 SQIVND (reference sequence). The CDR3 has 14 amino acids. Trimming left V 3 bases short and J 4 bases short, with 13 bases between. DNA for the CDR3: TGTGCCAGTAGTATGACTGGGGGACAATACGAGCAGTACTTC. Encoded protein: CASSMTGGQYEQYF. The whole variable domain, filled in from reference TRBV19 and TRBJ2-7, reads DGGITQSPKYLFRKEGQNVTLSCEQNLNHDAMYWYRQDPGQGLRLIYYSQIVNDFQKGDIAEGYSVSREKKESFPLTVTSAQKNPTAFYLCASSMTGGQYEQYFGPGTRLTVT.

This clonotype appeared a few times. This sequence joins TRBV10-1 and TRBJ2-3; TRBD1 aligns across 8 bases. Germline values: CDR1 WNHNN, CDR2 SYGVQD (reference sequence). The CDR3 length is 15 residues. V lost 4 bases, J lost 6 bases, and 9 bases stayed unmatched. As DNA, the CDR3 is TGCGCCAGCAGTGTCGGGACAGGTATCTCGGATACGCAGTATTTT. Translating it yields CASSVGTGISDTQYF.

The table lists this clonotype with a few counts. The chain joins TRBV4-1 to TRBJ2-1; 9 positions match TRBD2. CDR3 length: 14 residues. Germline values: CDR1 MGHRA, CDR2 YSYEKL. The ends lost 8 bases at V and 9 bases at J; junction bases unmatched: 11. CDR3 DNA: TGCGCCAGCGCAAGAGCGGGAGGAAAGGTTGAGCAGTTCTTC. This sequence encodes CASARAGGKVEQFF.

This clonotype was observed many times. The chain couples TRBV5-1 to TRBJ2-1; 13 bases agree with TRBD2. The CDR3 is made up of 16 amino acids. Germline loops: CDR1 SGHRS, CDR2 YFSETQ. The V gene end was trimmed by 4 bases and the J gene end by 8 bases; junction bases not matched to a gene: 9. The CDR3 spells CASSPRTSGRDDEQFF. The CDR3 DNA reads TGCGCCAGCAGCCCCCGGACTAGCGGGAGAGACGATGAGCAGTTCTTC.

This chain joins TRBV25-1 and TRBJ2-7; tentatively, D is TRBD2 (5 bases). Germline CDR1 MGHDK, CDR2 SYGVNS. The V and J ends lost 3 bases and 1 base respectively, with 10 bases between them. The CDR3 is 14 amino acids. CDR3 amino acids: CASSDPGYSYEQYF. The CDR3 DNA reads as TGTGCCAGCAGTGATCCGGGGTATTCCTACGAGCAGTACTTC.

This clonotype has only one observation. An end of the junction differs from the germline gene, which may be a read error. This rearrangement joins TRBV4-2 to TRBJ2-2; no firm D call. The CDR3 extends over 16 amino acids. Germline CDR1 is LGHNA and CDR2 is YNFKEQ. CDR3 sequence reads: CASNQGRQVVTGELFF. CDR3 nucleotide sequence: TGTGCCAGCAACCAAGGGCGGCAGGTTGTGACCGGGGAGCTGTTTTTT.

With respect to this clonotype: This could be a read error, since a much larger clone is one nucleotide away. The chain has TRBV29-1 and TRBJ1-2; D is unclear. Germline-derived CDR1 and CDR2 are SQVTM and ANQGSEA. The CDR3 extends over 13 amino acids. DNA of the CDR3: TGCAGCGTTATGCTACAGAACCACTATGGCTACAACTTC. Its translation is CSVMLQNHYGYNF.

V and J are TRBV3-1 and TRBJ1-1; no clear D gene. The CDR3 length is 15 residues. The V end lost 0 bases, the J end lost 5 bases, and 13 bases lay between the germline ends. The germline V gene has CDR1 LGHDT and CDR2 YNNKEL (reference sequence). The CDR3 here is CASSQESRGWTEAFF. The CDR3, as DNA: TGTGCCAGCAGCCAAGAGTCACGGGGTTGGACTGAAGCTTTCTTT.

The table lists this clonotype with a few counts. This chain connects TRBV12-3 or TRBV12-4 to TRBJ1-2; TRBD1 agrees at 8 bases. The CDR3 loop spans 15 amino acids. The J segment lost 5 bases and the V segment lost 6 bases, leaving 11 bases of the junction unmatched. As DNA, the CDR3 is TGTGCCAGCAGGACCACAGGGGGTTCACCTTATGGCTACACCTTC. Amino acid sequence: CASRTTGGSPYGYTF.

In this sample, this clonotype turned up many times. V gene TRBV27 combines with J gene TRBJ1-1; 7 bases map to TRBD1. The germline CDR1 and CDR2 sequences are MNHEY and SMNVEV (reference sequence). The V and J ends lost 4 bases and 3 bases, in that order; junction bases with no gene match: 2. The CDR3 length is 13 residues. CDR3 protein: CASSYRGDTEAFF. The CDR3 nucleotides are TGTGCCAGCAGTTACAGGGGAGACACTGAAGCTTTCTTT.

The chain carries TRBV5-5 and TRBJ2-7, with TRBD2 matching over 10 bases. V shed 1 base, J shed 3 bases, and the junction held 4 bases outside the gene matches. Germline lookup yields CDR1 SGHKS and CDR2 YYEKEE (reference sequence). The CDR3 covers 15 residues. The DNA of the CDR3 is TGTGCCAGCAGCTTGTTTTTAGCGGGAGGCTACGAGCAGTACTTC. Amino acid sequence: CASSLFLAGGYEQYF.